This T cell receptor beta chain was recovered during a study of cytotoxic CD8 clonotypes in ibrutinib-treated CLL. Germline values: CDR1 SGHTA, CDR2 FQGNSA. V was clipped by 1 base and J by 5 bases, with 11 bases between them. This CDR3 has 14 amino acids. This table comes from immunoSEQ multiplex PCR, and its TCRdb copy is limited to in-frame clones, with some not included. The table lists about 310,000 clones, about 77% of them singletons. This specimen consisted of PBMCs, obtained before ibrutinib treatment. J is TRBJ1-2 and V is TRBV7-2, with D unclear. The clonotype originates from a human donor with chronic lymphocytic leukemia. CDR3 sequence reads: CASSLGPGGYGYTF. The CDR3 nucleotides are TGTGCCAGCAGCTTAGGGCCAGGCGGTTATGGCTACACCTTC.